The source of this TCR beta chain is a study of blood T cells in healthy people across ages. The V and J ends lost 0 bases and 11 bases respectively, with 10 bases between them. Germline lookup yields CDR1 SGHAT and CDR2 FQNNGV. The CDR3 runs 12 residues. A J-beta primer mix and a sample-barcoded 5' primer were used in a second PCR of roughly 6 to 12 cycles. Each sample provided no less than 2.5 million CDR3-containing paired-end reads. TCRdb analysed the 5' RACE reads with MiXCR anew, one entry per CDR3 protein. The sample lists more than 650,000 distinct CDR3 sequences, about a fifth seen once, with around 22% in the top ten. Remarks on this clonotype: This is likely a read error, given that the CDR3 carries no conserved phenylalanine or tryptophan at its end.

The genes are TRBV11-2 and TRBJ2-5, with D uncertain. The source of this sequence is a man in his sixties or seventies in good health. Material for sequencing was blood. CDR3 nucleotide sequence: TGTGCCAGCAGCTTAGATCCCCTAGAGCAGTACGTC. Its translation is CASSLDPLEQYV.